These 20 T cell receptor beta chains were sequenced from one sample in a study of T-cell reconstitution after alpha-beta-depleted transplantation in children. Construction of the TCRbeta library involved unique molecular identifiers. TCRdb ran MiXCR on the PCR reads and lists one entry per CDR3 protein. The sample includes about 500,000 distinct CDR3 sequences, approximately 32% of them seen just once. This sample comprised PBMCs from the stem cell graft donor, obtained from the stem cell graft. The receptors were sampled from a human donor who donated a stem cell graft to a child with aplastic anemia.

The CDR3, as DNA: TGTGCCAGCAGTCCGTGGGGACAGAACTATGGCTACACCTTC. Residues: CASSPWGQNYGYTF. The chain uses TRBV27 and TRBJ1-2, with 7 bases identical to TRBD1. CDR1 and CDR2 from the germline V gene are MNHEY and SMNVEV (reference sequence). V lost 5 bases to trimming and J lost 2 bases; unmatched junction nucleotides: 5. This CDR3 comprises 14 residues.

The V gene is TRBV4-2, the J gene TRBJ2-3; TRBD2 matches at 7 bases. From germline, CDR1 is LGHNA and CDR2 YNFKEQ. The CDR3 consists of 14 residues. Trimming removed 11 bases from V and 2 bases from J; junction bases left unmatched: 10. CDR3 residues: CAGRSGGPTDTQYF. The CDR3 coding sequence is TGTGCCGGCCGGTCGGGAGGCCCCACAGATACGCAGTATTTT.

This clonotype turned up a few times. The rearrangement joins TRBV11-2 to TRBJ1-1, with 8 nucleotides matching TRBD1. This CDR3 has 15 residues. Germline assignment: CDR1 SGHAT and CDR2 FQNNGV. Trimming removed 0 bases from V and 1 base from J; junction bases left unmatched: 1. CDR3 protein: CASSLEGQGNTEAFF. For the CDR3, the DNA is TGTGCCAGCAGCTTAGAAGGACAGGGGAACACTGAAGCTTTCTTT.

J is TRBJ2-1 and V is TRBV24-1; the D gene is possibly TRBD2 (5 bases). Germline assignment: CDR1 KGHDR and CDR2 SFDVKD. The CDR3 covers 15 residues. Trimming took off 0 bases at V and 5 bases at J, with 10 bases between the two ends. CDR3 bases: TGTGCCACCAGTGATTTGTCACTAGGAGACAATGAGCAGTTCTTC. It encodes CATSDLSLGDNEQFF.

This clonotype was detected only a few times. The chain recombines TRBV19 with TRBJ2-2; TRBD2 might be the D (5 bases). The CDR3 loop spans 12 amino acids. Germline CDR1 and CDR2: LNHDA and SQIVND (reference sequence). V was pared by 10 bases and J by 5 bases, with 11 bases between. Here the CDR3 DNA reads TGTGCCACTACCCGAGGGACCGGGGAGCTGTTTTTT. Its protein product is CATTRGTGELFF.

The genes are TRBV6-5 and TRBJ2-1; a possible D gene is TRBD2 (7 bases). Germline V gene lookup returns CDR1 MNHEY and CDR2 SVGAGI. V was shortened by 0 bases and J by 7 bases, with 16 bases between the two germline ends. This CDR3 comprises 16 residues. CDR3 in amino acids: CASSYSPFGGRNEQFF. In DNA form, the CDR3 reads TGTGCCAGCAGTTACTCCCCGTTCGGGGGGCGAAATGAGCAGTTCTTC.

CDR3 sequence reads: CASSLNAGSYEQYV. The DNA of the CDR3 is TGTGCCAGCAGTTTGAACGCAGGGTCCTACGAGCAGTACGTC. The chain has TRBV12-3 or TRBV12-4 and TRBJ2-7, with D possibly matching TRBD1 (5 bases). V was pared by 3 bases and J by 1 base, with 10 bases between. The CDR3 is 14 residues long.

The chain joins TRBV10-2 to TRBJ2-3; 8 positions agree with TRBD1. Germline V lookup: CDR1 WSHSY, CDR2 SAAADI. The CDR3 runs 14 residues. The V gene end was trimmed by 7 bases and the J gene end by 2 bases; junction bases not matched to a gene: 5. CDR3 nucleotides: TGCGCCAGCAACTTCAGGGGGCTCACAGATACGCAGTATTTT. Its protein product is CASNFRGLTDTQYF.

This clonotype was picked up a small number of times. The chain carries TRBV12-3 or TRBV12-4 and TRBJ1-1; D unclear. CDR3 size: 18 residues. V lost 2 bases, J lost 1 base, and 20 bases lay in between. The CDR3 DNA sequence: TGTGCCAGCAGTTTAAGGATGGAAAGTGGTTTGGCGAACACTGAAGCTTTCTTT. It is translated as CASSLRMESGLANTEAFF.

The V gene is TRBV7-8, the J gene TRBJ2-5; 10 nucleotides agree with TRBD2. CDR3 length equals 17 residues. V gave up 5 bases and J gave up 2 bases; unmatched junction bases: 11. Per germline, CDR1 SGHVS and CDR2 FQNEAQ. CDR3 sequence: CASSRRPSGRGQETQYF. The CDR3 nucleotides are TGTGCCAGCAGCCGGCGCCCTAGCGGGAGAGGTCAAGAGACCCAGTACTTC.

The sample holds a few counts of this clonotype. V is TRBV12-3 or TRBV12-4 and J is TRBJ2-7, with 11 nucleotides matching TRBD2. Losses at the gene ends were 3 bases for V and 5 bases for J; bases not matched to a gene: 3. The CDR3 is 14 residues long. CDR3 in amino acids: CASSLLAGGDEQYF. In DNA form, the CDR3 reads TGTGCCAGCAGTTTGTTAGCGGGAGGGGACGAGCAGTACTTC.

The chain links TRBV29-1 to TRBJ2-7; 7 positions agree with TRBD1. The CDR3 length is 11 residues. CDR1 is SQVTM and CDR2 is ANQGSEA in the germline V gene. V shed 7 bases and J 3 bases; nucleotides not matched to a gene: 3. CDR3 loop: CSGGQRYEQYF. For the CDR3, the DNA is TGCAGCGGGGGACAGCGCTACGAGCAGTACTTC.

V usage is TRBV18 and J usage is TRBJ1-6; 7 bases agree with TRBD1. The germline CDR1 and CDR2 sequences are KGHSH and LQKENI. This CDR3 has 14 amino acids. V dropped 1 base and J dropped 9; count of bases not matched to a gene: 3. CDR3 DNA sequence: TGTGCCAGCTCACCACGAACAGGGGCTTCACCCCTCCACTTT. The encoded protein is CASSPRTGASPLHF.

DNA for the CDR3: TGTGCCAGCAGCAAAGCCGGGACAGACGATTCACCCCTCCACTTT. As protein: CASSKAGTDDSPLHF. This sequence joins TRBV21-1 and TRBJ1-6; TRBD1, the D gene given by the table, was not confirmed from the DNA. TRBV21-1 is listed as a pseudogene. The CDR3 length is 15 residues.

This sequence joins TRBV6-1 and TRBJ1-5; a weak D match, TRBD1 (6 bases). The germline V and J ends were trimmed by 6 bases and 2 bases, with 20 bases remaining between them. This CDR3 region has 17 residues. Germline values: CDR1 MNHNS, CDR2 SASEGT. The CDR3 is CASSGQQGRSGNQPQHF. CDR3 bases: TGTGCCAGCAGCGGACAACAGGGAAGGTCCGGCAATCAGCCCCAGCATTTT.

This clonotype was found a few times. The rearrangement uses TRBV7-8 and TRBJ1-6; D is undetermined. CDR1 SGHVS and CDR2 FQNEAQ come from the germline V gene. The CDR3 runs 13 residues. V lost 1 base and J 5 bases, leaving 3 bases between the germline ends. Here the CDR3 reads CASSLGNNSPLHF. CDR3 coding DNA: TGTGCCAGCAGCTTAGGAAATAATTCACCCCTCCACTTT.

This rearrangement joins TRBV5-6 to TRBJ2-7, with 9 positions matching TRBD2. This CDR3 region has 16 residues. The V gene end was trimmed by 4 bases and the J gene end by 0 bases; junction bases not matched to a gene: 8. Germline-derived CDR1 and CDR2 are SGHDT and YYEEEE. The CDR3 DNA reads TGTGCCAGCAGCACAGCGGGAGGAAGGAGCTCCTACGAGCAGTACTTC. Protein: CASSTAGGRSSYEQYF.

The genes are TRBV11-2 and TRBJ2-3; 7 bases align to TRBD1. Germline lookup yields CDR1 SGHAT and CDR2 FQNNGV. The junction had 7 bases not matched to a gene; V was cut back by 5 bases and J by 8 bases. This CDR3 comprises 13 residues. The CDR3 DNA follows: TGTGCCAGCAGCCGAGGGGGCGTCGGTACGCAGTATTTT. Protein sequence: CASSRGGVGTQYF.

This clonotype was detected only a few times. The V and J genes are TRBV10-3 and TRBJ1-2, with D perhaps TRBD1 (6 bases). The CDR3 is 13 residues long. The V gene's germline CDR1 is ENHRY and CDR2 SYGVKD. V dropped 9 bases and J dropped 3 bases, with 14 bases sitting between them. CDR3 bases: TGTGCCATAGGACAGACAGTGTACTATGGCTACACCTTC. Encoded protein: CAIGQTVYYGYTF.

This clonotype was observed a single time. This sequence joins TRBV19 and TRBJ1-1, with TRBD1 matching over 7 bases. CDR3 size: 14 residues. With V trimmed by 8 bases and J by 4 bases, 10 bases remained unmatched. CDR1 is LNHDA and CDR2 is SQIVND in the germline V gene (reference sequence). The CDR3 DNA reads TGTGCCAGTGCAGACGGACAGGTCACCACTGAAGCTTTCTTT. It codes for CASADGQVTTEAFF.